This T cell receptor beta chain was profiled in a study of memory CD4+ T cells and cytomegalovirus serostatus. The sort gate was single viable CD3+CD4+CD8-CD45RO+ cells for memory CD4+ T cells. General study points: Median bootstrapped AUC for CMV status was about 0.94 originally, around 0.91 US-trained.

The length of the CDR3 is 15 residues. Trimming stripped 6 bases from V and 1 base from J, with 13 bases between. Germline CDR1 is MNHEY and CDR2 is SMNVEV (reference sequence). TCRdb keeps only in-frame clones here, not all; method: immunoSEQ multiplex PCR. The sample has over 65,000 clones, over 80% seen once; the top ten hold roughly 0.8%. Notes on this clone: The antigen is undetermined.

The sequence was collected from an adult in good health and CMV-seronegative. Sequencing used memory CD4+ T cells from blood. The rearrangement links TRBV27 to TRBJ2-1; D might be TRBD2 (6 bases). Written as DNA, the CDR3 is TGTGCCAGCAGCGGAGGGCATCAGTCCTACAATGAGCAGTTCTTC. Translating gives CASSGGHQSYNEQFF.